The sequence of this T cell receptor (beta chain) was determined in a study of CD8 T cells in ankylosing spondylitis. This CDR3 has 19 amino acids. V shed 8 bases, J shed 0 bases, and the junction held 16 bases outside the gene matches. The germline V gene encodes CDR1 MGHDK and CDR2 SYGVNS. Overall study findings and caveats: Significant enrichment of disease-linked clones was reportedly seen in matched ankylosing spondylitis synovial fluid. A motif in TCR beta, a set of eight or nine highly homologous variants, appeared characteristic of ankylosing spondylitis blood.

Of note for this clonotype: What it binds is not known.

TCRdb recomputed calls from the 5' RACE reads with MiXCR, one row per CDR3 protein. The sample shows 200,000 to 250,000 distinct CDR3 sequences, 15% to 20% of them seen only once. This rearrangement joins TRBV25-1 to TRBJ2-6; 7 bases align to TRBD2. The sequence was collected from a male donor with ankylosing spondylitis. The sample taken for sequencing was blood, either unsorted or a sorted T cell fraction (not recorded which). The CDR3 here is CASSPMGGEGFSGANVLTF. Here the CDR3 DNA reads TGTGCCAGCTCTCCCATGGGGGGGGAGGGTTTCTCTGGGGCCAACGTCCTGACTTTC.